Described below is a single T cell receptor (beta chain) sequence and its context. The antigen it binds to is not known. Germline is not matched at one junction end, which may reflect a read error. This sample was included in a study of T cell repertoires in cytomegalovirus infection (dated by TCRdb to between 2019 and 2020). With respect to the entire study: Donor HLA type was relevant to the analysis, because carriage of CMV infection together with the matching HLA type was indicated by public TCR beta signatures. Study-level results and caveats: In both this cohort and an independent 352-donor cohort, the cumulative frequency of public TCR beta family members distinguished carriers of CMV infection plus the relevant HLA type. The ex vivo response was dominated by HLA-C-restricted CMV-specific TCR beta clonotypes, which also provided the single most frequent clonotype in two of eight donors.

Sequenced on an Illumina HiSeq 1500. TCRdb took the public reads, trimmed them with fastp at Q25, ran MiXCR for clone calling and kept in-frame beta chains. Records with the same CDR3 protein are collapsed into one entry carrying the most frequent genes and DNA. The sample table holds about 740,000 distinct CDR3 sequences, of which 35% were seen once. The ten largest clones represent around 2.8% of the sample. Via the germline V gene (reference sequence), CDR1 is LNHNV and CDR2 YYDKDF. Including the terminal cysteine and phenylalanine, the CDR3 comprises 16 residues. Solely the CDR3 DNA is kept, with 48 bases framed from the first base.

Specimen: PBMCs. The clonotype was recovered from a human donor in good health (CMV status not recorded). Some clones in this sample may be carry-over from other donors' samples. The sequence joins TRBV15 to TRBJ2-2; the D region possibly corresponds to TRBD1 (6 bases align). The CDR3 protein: CANSPTAGVTTGELFF. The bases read TGTGCCAACAGCCCAACCGCAGGGGTGACCACCGGGGAGCTGTTTTTT.